Presented here are 31 T cell receptor beta chains from one specimen sequenced in a study of blood T cell repertoires in COVID-19. Profiled with immunoSEQ multiplex PCR; TCRdb holds only in-frame clones, not every one. The repertoire holds roughly 170,000 clones, with over 70% as singletons. Sequencing was carried out using PBMCs or T cells enriched from blood (not recorded which). These TCRs come from a middle-aged woman with acute COVID-19.

This clone was seen a handful of times. This chain connects TRBV10-3 to TRBJ1-2; 7 bases are shared with TRBD1. This CDR3 has 17 amino acids. V gave up 0 bases and J gave up 6 bases; unmatched junction bases: 13. The germline CDR1 and CDR2 sequences are ENHRY and SYGVKD. This CDR3 is CAISESVILGTGDGYTF. DNA of the CDR3: TGTGCCATCAGTGAGTCTGTTATTTTGGGAACAGGGGATGGCTACACCTTC.

The CDR3 here is CASKWEGLSNQPQHF. The CDR3 DNA reads as TGTGCCAGTAAATGGGAGGGTCTGAGCAATCAGCCCCAGCATTTT. The chain carries TRBV19 and TRBJ1-5, with D uncertain. The CDR3 sequence is 15 residues long. From germline, CDR1 is LNHDA and CDR2 SQIVND (reference sequence). The ends were cut back, 7 bases at V and 1 base at J, with 14 bases in the middle. Filled out from reference TRBV19 and TRBJ1-5, the complete variable domain reads DGGITQSPKYLFRKEGQNVTLSCEQNLNHDAMYWYRQDPGQGLRLIYYSQIVNDFQKGDIAEGYSVSREKKESFPLTVTSAQKNPTAFYLCASKWEGLSNQPQHFGDGTRLSIL.

This rearrangement joins TRBV4-1 to TRBJ2-2; TRBD2 agrees at 11 bases. Germline CDR1 reads MGHRA; CDR2 reads YSYEKL. J lost 5 bases, V lost 4 bases, and 9 bases had no gene match. The CDR3 has 17 amino acids. The CDR3 DNA is TGCGCCAGCAGCCTCCTTCCGGGACTAGCGGATACCGGGGAGCTGTTTTTT. Translating it yields CASSLLPGLADTGELFF.

This sequence joins TRBV7-9 and TRBJ1-5, with D possibly TRBD1 on 5 matching bases. Germline-derived CDR1 and CDR2 are SEHNR and FQNEAQ (reference sequence). Trimming shortened V by 5 bases and J by 7 bases, and 15 bases separated the two germline ends. The CDR3 runs to 14 residues. The CDR3 loop reads CASSPGGGGQPQHF. The CDR3 DNA follows: TGTGCCAGCAGCCCAGGCGGGGGGGGACAGCCCCAGCATTTT.

The chain uses TRBV6-1 and TRBJ2-5, with a tentative D call TRBD1 (6 bases). V was cut by 3 bases and J by 0 bases, with 8 bases left in between. CDR1 is MNHNS and CDR2 is SASEGT in the germline V gene. CDR3 length: 14 amino acids. The chain's CDR3 is CASSDRDNQETQYF. As DNA, the CDR3 is TGTGCCAGCAGTGACCGGGACAACCAAGAGACCCAGTACTTC.

This clone is a singleton in its sample. The chain joins TRBV10-3 to TRBJ2-2, with 7 positions matching TRBD2. Germline V gene data show CDR1 as ENHRY and CDR2 as SYGVKD. V lost 10 bases and J lost 6; bases outside the gene matches: 11. The CDR3 consists of 14 residues. CDR3: CATGRTSDAGELFF. CDR3 bases: TGTGCCACCGGACGGACTAGTGACGCCGGGGAGCTGTTTTTT.

This clone was seen only a few times. V gene TRBV19 combines with J gene TRBJ2-1, with 10 bases that match TRBD2. The CDR3 has 14 amino acids. J lost 6 bases, V lost 7 bases, and 6 bases had no gene match. Germline lookup yields CDR1 LNHDA and CDR2 SQIVND (reference sequence). CDR3 amino acids: CASTLAGESNEQFF. CDR3 bases: TGTGCCAGTACCCTAGCGGGAGAGAGCAATGAGCAGTTCTTC.

The rearrangement links TRBV19 to TRBJ1-6; tentative D call: TRBD1 (6 bases). This CDR3 is built from 14 residues. V was clipped by 6 bases and J by 3 bases, with 9 bases between them. Per germline, CDR1 LNHDA and CDR2 SQIVND (reference sequence). The CDR3: CASRTGNYNSPLHF. The DNA for the CDR3 is TGTGCCAGTAGGACAGGAAACTATAATTCACCCCTCCACTTT.

The chain uses TRBV1 and TRBJ2-2; TRBD2 is the table's D call and was not checked against the DNA. TRBV1 is listed as a pseudogene. The CDR3 contains 16 residues. CDR3 DNA sequence: TGCACCAGCAGCCGCCCGGGGACTTCGAACACCGGGGAGCTGTTTTTT. It codes for CTSSRPGTSNTGELFF.

This clone was detected only a few times. The rearrangement links TRBV15 to TRBJ2-5; 14 bases align to TRBD2. Germline trimming cut 1 base from V and 3 bases from J; bases unmatched to any gene: 7. This CDR3 is 18 amino acids long. The germline V gene encodes CDR1 LNHNV and CDR2 YYDKDF (reference sequence). CDR3 sequence (DNA): TGTGCCACCAGCAGAGGAGGGACTAGCGGGAGTGGGGAAGAGACCCAGTACTTC. This encodes CATSRGGTSGSGEETQYF.

This clone was counted between two and nine times. V gene TRBV20-1 combines with J gene TRBJ1-1, with D hard to call. This CDR3 is 14 amino acids long. The V end lost 3 bases, the J end lost 0 bases, and 11 bases lay between the germline ends. Looked up from germline, CDR1 is DFQATT and CDR2 is SNEGSKA (reference sequence). CDR3: CSASTVRMNTEAFF. The CDR3 region has the DNA TGCAGTGCTAGTACGGTGCGCATGAACACTGAAGCTTTCTTT.

The chain uses TRBV1 and TRBJ2-3; the DNA was not compared with TRBD2, the D call given in the table. TRBV1 is recorded as a pseudogene. This CDR3 contains 18 residues. This CDR3 is CTSSQGEWSGSITDTQYF. In DNA form, the CDR3 reads TGCACCAGCAGCCAAGGGGAGTGGAGCGGGAGTATAACAGATACGCAGTATTTT.

This chain connects TRBV2 to TRBJ1-1; possible D gene TRBD1, 5 bases. V was pared by 4 bases and J by 1 base, with 10 bases between. CDR3 length equals 14 residues. CDR1 and CDR2 (germline): SNHLY, FYNNEI. DNA of the CDR3: TGTGCCAGCAGTGTGGGGGGTGAGAACACTGAAGCTTTCTTT. Translated: CASSVGGENTEAFF.

This chain uses TRBV4-1 with TRBJ1-2; 10 nucleotides align to TRBD1. CDR1 and CDR2 from the germline V gene are MGHRA and YSYEKL. Unmatched junction bases numbered 3, after V lost 4 bases and J lost 1 base. The CDR3 is made up of 15 amino acids. CDR3 region: CASSPGQGVNYGYTF. The CDR3 nucleotides read TGCGCCAGCAGCCCCGGACAGGGGGTTAACTATGGCTACACCTTC.

V gene TRBV3-1 (or the pseudogene TRBV3-2) combines with J gene TRBJ2-1, with D possibly being TRBD2 (5 bases). This CDR3 region has 13 residues. Trimming cost V 4 bases and J 5 bases, with 9 bases left between them. Per the germline V gene, CDR1 is LGHDT and CDR2 is YNNKEL (reference sequence). The CDR3 loop is CASSPLLDNEQFF. DNA for the CDR3: TGTGCCAGCAGCCCACTACTAGACAATGAGCAGTTCTTC.

The genes are TRBV28 and TRBJ1-4; 10 nucleotides match TRBD1. The CDR3 has 18 amino acids. Germline CDR1 MDHEN, CDR2 SYDVKM. V was pared by 2 bases and J by 3 bases, with 9 bases of the junction left unmatched. The CDR3 reads CASSLDPRQGAANEKLFF. The CDR3 coding sequence is TGTGCCAGCAGTTTAGACCCCCGACAGGGGGCTGCTAATGAAAAACTGTTTTTT. Full variable domain (missing parts from reference TRBV28 and TRBJ1-4): DVKVTQSSRYLVKRTGEKVFLECVQDMDHENMFWYRQDPGLGLRLIYFSYDVKMKEKGDIPEGYSVSREKKERFSLILESASTNQTSMYLCASSLDPRQGAANEKLFFGSGTQLSVL.

The chain couples TRBV7-8 to TRBJ1-1; 8 bases fit TRBD1. Germline CDR1 is SGHVS and CDR2 is FQNEAQ. After removal of 3 bases from V and 5 bases from J, the junction contained 8 bases not matched to a gene. The CDR3 contains 15 residues. Written as DNA, the CDR3 is TGTGCCAGCAGCTTTCTAGGACAGGGACGAACTGAAGCTTTCTTT. Translated: CASSFLGQGRTEAFF. The entire variable domain, with the rest obtained from reference TRBV7-8 and TRBJ1-1, is as follows: GAGVSQSPRYKVAKRGQDVALRCDPISGHVSLFWYQQALGQGPEFLTYFQNEAQLDKSGLPSDRFFAERPEGSVSTLKIQRTQQEDSAVYLCASSFLGQGRTEAFFGQGTRLTVV.

This sequence joins TRBV7-9 and TRBJ2-2, with 7 bases that match TRBD2. The CDR3 length is 16 residues. With V trimmed by 5 bases and J by 4 bases, 10 bases remained unmatched. Per the germline V gene, CDR1 is SEHNR and CDR2 is FQNEAQ (reference sequence). CDR3 DNA sequence: TGTGCCAGCAGCCCCCTTGGCAGCGGGATCACCGGGGAGCTGTTTTTT. Protein product: CASSPLGSGITGELFF. Full variable domain (outside the CDR3, taken from reference TRBV7-9 and TRBJ2-2): DTGVSQNPRHKITKRGQNVTFRCDPISEHNRLYWYRQTLGQGPEFLTYFQNEAQLEKSRLLSDRFSAERPKGSFSTLEIQRTEQGDSAMYLCASSPLGSGITGELFFGEGSRLTVL.

The CDR3: CASSLARTSDYSYNEQFF. The CDR3 DNA reads TGTGCCAGCAGCTTAGCGCGGACTAGCGACTACTCCTACAATGAGCAGTTCTTC. This chain connects TRBV7-9 to TRBJ2-1; TRBD2 agrees at 9 bases. The ends lost 0 bases at V and 0 bases at J; junction bases unmatched: 6. The CDR3 is made up of 18 amino acids. Looked up from germline, CDR1 is SEHNR and CDR2 is FQNEAQ (reference sequence).

The chain links TRBV3-1 (or the pseudogene TRBV3-2) to TRBJ2-7; possibly TRBD2 for D (6 bases). This CDR3 region has 17 residues. Per the germline V gene, CDR1 is LGHDT and CDR2 is YNNKEL (reference sequence). Trimming stripped 0 bases from V and 5 bases from J, with 20 bases between. The CDR3 loop reads CASSQDLGGTSTNEQYF. CDR3 bases: TGTGCCAGCAGCCAAGATTTGGGGGGAACTAGTACGAACGAGCAGTACTTC.

CDR3 sequence (DNA): TGTGCCAGCAGCCATGGGCCGCTTAGCAATCAGCCCCAGCATTTT. Translated: CASSHGPLSNQPQHF. The J gene is TRBJ1-5, the V gene TRBV3-1 (or the pseudogene TRBV3-2); no definite D call. Germline CDR1 reads LGHDT; CDR2 reads YNNKEL (reference sequence). V lost 3 bases, J lost 0 bases, and 9 bases lay in between. The CDR3 extends over 15 amino acids.

V is TRBV27 and J is TRBJ1-5, with D perhaps TRBD1 (5 bases). The CDR3 contains 15 residues. CDR1 MNHEY and CDR2 SMNVEV come from the germline V gene (reference sequence). Trimming shortened V by 1 base and J by 0 bases, and 7 bases separated the two germline ends. The CDR3 DNA reads TGTGCCAGCAGTTTATTGGGGCTTAGCAATCAGCCCCAGCATTTT. Amino acid sequence: CASSLLGLSNQPQHF.

The rearrangement uses TRBV7-9 and TRBJ2-3; 11 bases fit TRBD2. J lost 1 base, V lost 0 bases, and 9 bases had no gene match. Germline-derived CDR1 and CDR2 are SEHNR and FQNEAQ (reference sequence). The CDR3 is 19 amino acids. In nucleotides, the CDR3 is TGTGCCAGCAGCTTAGCGCTTATGGGGGGACTAGCGGGCACAGATACGCAGTATTTT. As protein: CASSLALMGGLAGTDTQYF.

A remark on this clone: The junction differs from germline at one of its ends, possibly a read error. The chain recombines TRBV18 with TRBJ2-1; 8 bases are shared with TRBD2. Germline V gene data show CDR1 as KGHSH and CDR2 as LQKENI. The CDR3 spans 14 residues. DNA for the CDR3: TGTGTCAGCTCACCAGGACTAGCTAGCGATGAGCAGTTCTTC. The encoded protein is CVSSPGLASDEQFF.

The V gene is TRBV7-6, the J gene TRBJ2-3; TRBD2 aligns across 14 bases. V was clipped by 6 bases and J by 8 bases; unmatched bases: 7. CDR1 is SGHVS and CDR2 is FNYEAQ in the germline V gene. This CDR3 spans 15 amino acids. This chain's CDR3 is CASSPSGLAGGTQYF. In DNA, the CDR3 is TGTGCCAGCAGTCCCTCTGGACTAGCGGGAGGTACGCAGTATTTT.

V usage is TRBV6-1 and J usage is TRBJ2-1, with 11 bases matching TRBD2. The CDR3 contains 16 residues. After removal of 4 bases from V and 1 base from J, the junction contained 3 bases not matched to a gene. CDR1 is MNHNS, CDR2 SASEGT, per germline. In DNA, the CDR3 is TGTGCCAGCAGTGGACCTAGCGGGGGGTCCTACAATGAGCAGTTCTTC. It translates to CASSGPSGGSYNEQFF.

The rearrangement uses TRBV7-2 and TRBJ1-1; 8 nucleotides line up with TRBD1. The ends lost 5 bases at V and 4 bases at J; junction bases unmatched: 6. The CDR3 has 14 amino acids. Germline-derived CDR1 and CDR2 are SGHTA and FQGNSA. The CDR3 sequence is CASSVPGGGTEAFF. For the CDR3, the DNA is TGTGCCAGCAGCGTACCAGGGGGCGGCACTGAAGCTTTCTTT.

The chain has TRBV27 and TRBJ1-5; no clear D. The CDR3 spans 14 residues. In germline, CDR1 is MNHEY, CDR2 SMNVEV (reference sequence). The germline V and J ends were trimmed by 0 bases and 4 bases, with 7 bases remaining between them. In DNA, the CDR3 is TGTGCCAGCAGTTTATCCCGGACTAATCAGCCCCAGCATTTT. It is translated as CASSLSRTNQPQHF.

This sequence joins TRBV6-2 or TRBV6-3 and TRBJ2-1; TRBD2 agrees at 10 bases. In germline, CDR1 is MNHEY, CDR2 SVGEGT. The CDR3 covers 18 residues. V trimming: 4 bases; J trimming: 4 bases; junction bases outside the gene matches: 13. The CDR3 sequence: CASSSTQLTSGVYNEQFF. CDR3 nucleotide sequence: TGTGCCAGCAGTTCCACCCAACTAACTAGCGGGGTATACAATGAGCAGTTCTTC.

The rearrangement joins TRBV27 to TRBJ2-1; TRBD2 matches at 7 bases. V lost 10 bases and J lost 5; bases outside the gene matches: 8. CDR3 length: 13 residues. CDR1 is MNHEY and CDR2 is SMNVEV in the germline V gene (reference sequence). CDR3 sequence reads: CATRTRFDNEQFF. In DNA, the CDR3 is TGTGCCACCAGGACTAGATTTGACAATGAGCAGTTCTTC.

The rearrangement joins TRBV10-3 to TRBJ1-6; TRBD1 aligns across 12 bases. Germline V CDR1 and CDR2: ENHRY, SYGVKD. The junction had 3 bases not matched to a gene; V was cut back by 8 bases and J by 7 bases. The CDR3 spans 14 residues. For the CDR3, the DNA is TGTGCCATCTCGGGACAGGGGGCGAATTCACCCCTCCACTTT. It is translated as CAISGQGANSPLHF.